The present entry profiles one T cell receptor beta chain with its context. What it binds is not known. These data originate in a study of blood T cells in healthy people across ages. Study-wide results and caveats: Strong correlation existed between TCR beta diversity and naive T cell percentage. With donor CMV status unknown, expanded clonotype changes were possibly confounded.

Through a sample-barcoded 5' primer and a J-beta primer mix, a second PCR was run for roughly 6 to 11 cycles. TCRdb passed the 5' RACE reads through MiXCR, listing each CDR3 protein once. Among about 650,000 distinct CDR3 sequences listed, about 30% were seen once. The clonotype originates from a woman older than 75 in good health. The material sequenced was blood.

The CDR3 nucleotides are TGTGCCAGCAGACTAGGGGGAAGAGGCTACACCTTC. It specifies CASRLGGRGYTF. The V gene is TRBV12-3 or TRBV12-4, the J gene TRBJ1-2, with D possibly TRBD1 on 6 matching bases. This CDR3 is 12 amino acids long. The V end was cut by 6 bases, the J end by 8 bases, with 13 bases between.